This TCR beta chain was sequenced for a study of beta chain features in type 1 diabetes. The study's findings and limits: Reads derived from cDNA could over-represent cells showing high TCR expression.

For this clone: What it recognizes is unknown.

Germline CDR1 is SGHNT and CDR2 is YYREEE (reference sequence). J was trimmed by 4 bases and V by 3 bases; bases with no gene match: 12. The CDR3 is 16 amino acids. Isolation of CD4+ naive, central memory, regulatory and stem cell-like memory cells was achieved by sorting via CD45RO/CCR7/CD25/CD127/CD95/CD27. Every isolated RNA sample was fully reverse transcribed, so sequencing captured expressed TCRB transcripts. This table comes from immunoSEQ multiplex PCR, and its TCRdb copy is limited to in-frame clones, with some not included. The sample yields 350,000 to 450,000 clones, around 14% seen once. The receptor was isolated from a man aged 30 to 39 in good health. The sequencing input was naive CD4+ T cells from blood. The chain combines TRBV5-4 with TRBJ1-1; TRBD1 matches at 7 bases. CDR3 sequence (DNA): TGTGCCAGCAGCTATAGACCGACAGGGATGAGCACTGAAGCTTTCTTT. Encoded protein: CASSYRPTGMSTEAFF. Drawing the rest from reference TRBV5-4 and TRBJ1-1, the complete variable domain is ETGVTQSPTHLIKTRGQQVTLRCSSQSGHNTVSWYQQALGQGPQFIFQYYREEENGRGNFPPRFSGLQFPNYSSELNVNALELDDSALYLCASSYRPTGMSTEAFFGQGTRLTVV.